Given below is one T cell receptor beta chain in context. Its target is not known. This record belongs to a study of CD8 T cells in ankylosing spondylitis. By quantitative 5'-RACE with molecular barcodes, the TCR beta libraries were made. TCRdb re-called the 5' RACE reads with MiXCR, one entry per CDR3 protein. The data hold 200,000 to 250,000 distinct CDR3 sequences, with about 7% observed a single time. Germline CDR1 MGHRA, CDR2 YSYEKL. This CDR3 has 16 residues. V was pared by 2 bases and J by 4 bases, with 17 bases between. Study outcomes and limitations: Clones linked with disease were CD8+ and fairly uncommon in the peripheral blood. There was a TCR beta motif, made of several highly homologous variants, that appeared characteristic of ankylosing spondylitis blood. In the blood and synovial fluid of reactive arthritis, some motif variants had been previously reported.

This TCR was recovered from a male donor with ankylosing spondylitis. The V and J genes are TRBV4-1 and TRBJ2-5; D possibly uses TRBD1 or TRBD2 (5 bases each). Sequencing used blood, either unsorted or a sorted T cell fraction (not recorded which). The CDR3 sequence: CASSQRGGYLGETQYF. The CDR3 region has the DNA TGCGCCAGCAGCCAACGGGGCGGTTACCTCGGAGAGACCCAGTACTTC.